This T cell receptor beta chain comes out of a study of OX40 agonist ivuxolimab in advanced cancers. Study-wide results and caveats: By week 6 at 0.1 to 3.0 mg/kg, blood CD4+ and CD8+ T cells had expanded clonally.

Sequencing used immunoSEQ multiplex PCR; TCRdb keeps in-frame clones, though not all of them. The sample contains about 77,000 clones, about 93% of which appear only once. From germline, CDR1 is MDHEN and CDR2 SYDVKM. The V and J ends lost 3 bases and 0 bases respectively, with 9 bases between them. CDR3 size: 14 residues. As regards this clone: Its antigen is still unknown.

Blood was sampled at baseline, cycle 4 day 1, and cycle 7 day 1. The chain combines TRBV28 with TRBJ2-7; D is unclear. The material was CD4+ or CD8+ T cells sorted from blood, obtained in a trial of the OX40 agonist ivuxolimab. The clonotype comes from an adult with an advanced solid tumor such as melanoma, head and neck, liver or kidney cancer. The CDR3 DNA reads as TGTGCCAGCAGTTTTTTGACGGTCTCCTACGAGCAGTACTTC. It translates to CASSFLTVSYEQYF.